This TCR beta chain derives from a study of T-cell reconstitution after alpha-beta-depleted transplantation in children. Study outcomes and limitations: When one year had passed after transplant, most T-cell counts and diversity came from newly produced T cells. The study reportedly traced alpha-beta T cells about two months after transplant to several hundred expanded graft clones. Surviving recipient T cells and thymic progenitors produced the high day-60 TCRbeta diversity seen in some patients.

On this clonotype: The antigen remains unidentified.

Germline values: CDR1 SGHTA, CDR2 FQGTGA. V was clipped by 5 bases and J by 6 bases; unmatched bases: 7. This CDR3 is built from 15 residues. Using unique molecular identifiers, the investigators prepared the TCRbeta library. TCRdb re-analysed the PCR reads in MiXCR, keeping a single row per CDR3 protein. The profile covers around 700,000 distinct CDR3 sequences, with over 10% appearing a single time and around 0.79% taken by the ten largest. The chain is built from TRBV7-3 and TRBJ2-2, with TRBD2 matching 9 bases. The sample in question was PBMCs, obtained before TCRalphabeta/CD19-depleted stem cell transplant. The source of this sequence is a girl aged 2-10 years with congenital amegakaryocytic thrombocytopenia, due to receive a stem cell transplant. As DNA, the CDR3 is TGTGCCAGCAGCCCCCGAGCGGGAGGTTCCGGGGAGCTGTTTTTT. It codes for CASSPRAGGSGELFF.